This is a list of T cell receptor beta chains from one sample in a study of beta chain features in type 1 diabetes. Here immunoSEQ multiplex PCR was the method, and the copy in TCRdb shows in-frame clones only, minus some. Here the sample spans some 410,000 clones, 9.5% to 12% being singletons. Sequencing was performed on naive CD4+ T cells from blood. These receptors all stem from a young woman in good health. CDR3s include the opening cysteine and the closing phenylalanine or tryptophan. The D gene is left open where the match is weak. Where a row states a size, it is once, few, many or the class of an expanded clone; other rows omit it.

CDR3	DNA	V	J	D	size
CASSSRLGLYEQYF	TGTGCCAGCAGCTCGAGACTAGGTCTCTACGAGCAGTACTTC	TRBV7-2	TRBJ2-7	NA	few
CASSVRLAGHQETQYF	TGTGCCAGCAGCGTCCGACTAGCGGGCCACCAAGAGACCCAGTACTTC	TRBV7-2	TRBJ2-5	TRBD2	few
CSVTDLGTAEKLFF	TGCAGCGTTACAGATCTCGGGACAGCAGAAAAACTGTTTTTT	TRBV29-1	TRBJ1-4	TRBD1	NA
CASSYPGGETQYF	TGTGCCAGCAGTTACCCCGGGGGAGAGACCCAGTACTTC	TRBV6-6	TRBJ2-5	NA	few
CASSVEGNPSYEQYF	TGTGCCAGCAGCGTAGAGGGGAATCCCTCCTACGAGCAGTACTTC	TRBV9	TRBJ2-7	NA	NA
CASSGGTGTGGYEQYF	TGCGCCAGCAGCGGAGGAACCGGGACAGGGGGGTACGAGCAGTACTTC	TRBV5-1	TRBJ2-7	TRBD1	NA
CASNGPQGQGSSTF	TGTGCCAGCAATGGGCCTCAGGGACAGGGATCCTCCACCTTC	TRBV6-5	TRBJ1-2	TRBD1	NA
CSAVGGLPLRGTQYF	TGCAGCGCCGTGGGGGGACTCCCGCTCAGGGGGACGCAGTATTTT	TRBV29-1	TRBJ2-3	NA	NA
CASSPKKGPTYEQYF	TGTGCCAGCTCACCGAAGAAAGGGCCAACCTACGAGCAGTACTTC	TRBV18	TRBJ2-7	NA	NA
CASSSGSLQGAETQYF	TGTGCCAGCAGCTCGGGGTCCTTACAGGGAGCGGAGACCCAGTACTTC	TRBV11-2	TRBJ2-5	NA	NA
CASSQAPGITYEQYF	TGTGCCAGCAGCCAAGCCCCGGGGATCACCTACGAGCAGTACTTC	TRBV4-2	TRBJ2-7	NA	few
CASSGTESGANVLTF	TGTGCCAGCAGCGGAACAGAATCTGGGGCCAACGTCCTGACTTTC	TRBV6-5	TRBJ2-6	NA	NA
CATSTQISLNQPQHF	TGTGCCACCAGCACCCAAATTAGTCTAAATCAGCCCCAGCATTTT	TRBV15	TRBJ1-5	NA	NA
CSVERANYGYTF	TGCAGCGTTGAGAGGGCTAACTATGGCTACACCTTC	TRBV29-1	TRBJ1-2	NA	few
CASSPATGGDNEQFF	TGTGCCAGCTCACCAGCGACAGGGGGTGACAATGAGCAGTTCTTC	TRBV18	TRBJ2-1	TRBD1	few
CASSQAGSYEQYF	TGTGCCAGCAGCCAAGCGGGATCCTACGAGCAGTACTTC	TRBV14	TRBJ2-7	NA	few
CASSPTLAGGSNEQFF	TGCGCCAGCAGCCCGACACTAGCGGGGGGTTCCAATGAGCAGTTCTTC	TRBV5-1	TRBJ2-1	TRBD2	NA
CASSRGFETQYF	TGTGCCAGCAGTCGAGGGTTCGAGACCCAGTACTTC	TRBV25-1	TRBJ2-5	NA	few
CASSPPGGNVQETQYF	TGTGCCAGCTCACCACCGGGAGGGAATGTGCAAGAGACCCAGTACTTC	TRBV18	TRBJ2-5	TRBD2	few
CARALEGAESTDTQYF	TGTGCCAGGGCCTTAGAGGGTGCTGAAAGCACAGATACGCAGTATTTT	TRBV19	TRBJ2-3	NA	NA
CASSLVRQTPKNIQYF	TGTGCCAGCAGCTTAGTCCGACAGACCCCGAAAAACATTCAGTACTTC	TRBV13	TRBJ2-4	NA	NA
CASSVAPGLAFEQFF	TGTGCCAGCAGCGTAGCGCCGGGACTAGCATTTGAGCAGTTCTTC	TRBV9	TRBJ2-1	TRBD2	NA
CASSSATSGYNEQFF	TGCGCCAGCAGCTCTGCAACTAGCGGTTACAATGAGCAGTTCTTC	TRBV5-1	TRBJ2-1	TRBD2	few
CASSVVGDSYNEQFF	TGTGCCAGCAGCGTAGTCGGGGACAGCTACAATGAGCAGTTCTTC	TRBV9	TRBJ2-1	TRBD1	NA
CASSVSGQHPGNTIYF	TGTGCCAGCAGCGTTTCCGGACAGCACCCTGGAAACACCATATATTTT	TRBV9	TRBJ1-3	NA	NA
CATSSGRRLFDEQFF	TGTGCCACCAGCTCGGGCAGGAGGTTGTTCGATGAGCAGTTCTTC	TRBV15	TRBJ2-1	NA	NA
CASRTNLQGNTEAFF	TGTGCCAGCAGGACGAATTTGCAGGGCAACACTGAAGCTTTCTTT	TRBV27	TRBJ1-1	NA	NA
CASSVEGRGNTIYF	TGTGCCAGCAGCGTGGAGGGTAGAGGAAACACCATATATTTT	TRBV9	TRBJ1-3	NA	few
CASSLGSTGAGANVLTF	TGTGCCAGCAGCTTAGGAAGTACAGGGGCTGGGGCCAACGTCCTGACTTTC	TRBV7-3	TRBJ2-6	TRBD1	few